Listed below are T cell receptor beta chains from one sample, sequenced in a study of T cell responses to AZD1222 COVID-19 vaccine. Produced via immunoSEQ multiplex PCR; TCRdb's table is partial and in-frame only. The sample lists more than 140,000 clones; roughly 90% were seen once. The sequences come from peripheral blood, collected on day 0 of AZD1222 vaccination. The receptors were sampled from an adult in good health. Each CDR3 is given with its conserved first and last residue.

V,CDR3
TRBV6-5,CASSYSARVGEKLFF
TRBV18,CATLDWRGGELFF
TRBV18,CASSPRDGSSGNTIYF
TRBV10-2,CASGQSSYNSPLHF
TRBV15,CATSPRGGPHSNQPQHF
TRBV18,CASSPREGDSPLHF
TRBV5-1,CASSPGQGALHEQYF
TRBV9,CASSVGQLTNTGELFF
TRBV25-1,CASSDGYQPQHF
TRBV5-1,CASRNTGPEEFF
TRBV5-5,CASSPFGQGSSYEQYF
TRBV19,CASSARWGRDGYTF
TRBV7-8,CASSYGQYSNQPQHF
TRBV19,CASSPSSNYGYTF
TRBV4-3,CASSQGSGGNYNEQFF
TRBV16,CASSPGSNEQFF
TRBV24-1,CATSVGGELFF
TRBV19,CASSPHGGPYNEQFF
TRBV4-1,CASSHLWTDKNIQYF
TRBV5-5,CASSRTPSGQGWSPLHF
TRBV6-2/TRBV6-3,CASSGANEQFF
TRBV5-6,CASSYRQDLYNSPLHF
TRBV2,CASGSGNTIYF
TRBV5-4,CASSVYTGDSPLHF
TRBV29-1,CSANGQVGNEQFF
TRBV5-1,CASSLAPNYGYTF
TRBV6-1,CASSEDRGPYGYTF
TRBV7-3,CASSGGQGNTEAFF
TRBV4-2,CASSQELASGRAPGELFF
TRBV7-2,CASSFRQGSAYNEQFF
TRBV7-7,CASSLRGRETQYF
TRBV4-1,CASSQDLSLGGEQYF
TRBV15,CATQARGAGNQPQHF
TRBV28,CASSLYSGQGNTEAFF
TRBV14,CASSQGNTIYF
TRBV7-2,CASSLRLGGSTDTQYF
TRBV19,CASSIDLWSVLNTEAFF
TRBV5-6,CASSSPSTRQTGANVLTF
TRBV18,CASSLRSSYNEQFF
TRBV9,CASSAGLETYNEQFF
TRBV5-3,CARSYSLHSPRYNEQFF
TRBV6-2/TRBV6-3,CASSYPANEQFF
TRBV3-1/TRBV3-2,CASSQDQGPKANEKLFF
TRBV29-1,CSVEGIIAGGIGYNEQFF
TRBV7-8,CASSRAGTAYPMPQHF
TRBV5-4,CASSLGGAGTGELFF
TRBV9,CASSPGTGNEQFF
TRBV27,CASSLSIKGEQFF
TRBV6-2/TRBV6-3,CASSSLLATRYEQYF
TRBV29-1,CSVEFVEATEAFF
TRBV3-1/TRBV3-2,CASSQGYSGLAGVIHF
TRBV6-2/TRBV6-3,CASSPKEGVFYNEQFF